Detailed here is one T cell receptor beta chain. This CDR3 has 19 amino acids. The germline CDR1 and CDR2 sequences are SNHLY and FYNNEI. After removal of 8 bases from V and 1 base from J, the junction contained 20 bases not matched to a gene. The data are from a study of blood T cell repertoires in COVID-19. Whole-study context: The United States, Italy and Spain were the sources of the acute and convalescent COVID-19 samples.

Methods used by the authors: Reference gene primer amplification in the assay estimated nucleated cell counts. The data were produced by immunoSEQ multiplex PCR, yet TCRdb's version contains in-frame clones alone and is incomplete. That table gives V, J and clone size, and the DNA gave D and trimming. The sample records about 200,000 clones, more than 65% being singletons. Those who participated ranged in age from roughly 18 to 89 years and resided in 20 to 30 US areas. In assigning cohorts, the study relied on participant-reported clinical history. Sequencing input: PBMCs or T cells enriched from blood (not recorded which). The clonotype originates from a man in his forties who had recovered from COVID-19. V usage is TRBV2 and J usage is TRBJ2-1; 7 bases match TRBD1. The CDR3 sequence: CASSRDGTANIPSYNEQFF. The CDR3 bases are TGTGCCAGCTCACGGGACGGGACAGCCAATATCCCTTCCTACAATGAGCAGTTCTTC.